This T cell receptor beta chain came from a study of T cell responses to AZD1222 COVID-19 vaccine. Study-wide background: Analysis merged second doses at about 4 or about 12 weeks. The study, taken as a whole, reports: Most donors were white British and more were female, and clonal diversity was possibly underestimated.

Note on this clone: Its antigen is undetermined.

Generated by immunoSEQ multiplex PCR, the TCRdb table keeps only in-frame clones and is missing some. The sample contains about 170,000 clones, 80% to 90% of which appear only once. Specimen: peripheral blood, collected on day 0 of AZD1222 vaccination. This TCR was recovered from an adult in good health.

CDR3 sequence: CASRGSDTQYF. The CDR3 DNA reads as TGTGCCAGCCGAGGGTCAGATACGCAGTATTTT. The chain employs TRBV7-2 and TRBJ2-3, with TRBD2 as a possible D gene (5 bases). The V gene lost 8 bases and the J gene lost 4 bases, with 7 bases spanning the gap. The CDR3 is made up of 11 amino acids. The germline CDR1 and CDR2 sequences are SGHTA and FQGNSA.